The TCR beta chain described here comes from a study of T cell changes during pregnancy in multiple sclerosis. The assay was immunoSEQ multiplex PCR, and TCRdb's table has in-frame clones only and misses some. The table has tens of thousands of clones, roughly 92% seen once. This CDR3 region has 15 residues. Trimming removed 0 bases from V and 7 bases from J, with 13 bases in between. Germline V gene lookup returns CDR1 MNHEY and CDR2 SVGAGI. The V call is TRBV6-5, the J call TRBJ2-1; possible D gene TRBD2, 6 bases. The specimen was CD4+ T cells from peripheral blood mononuclear cells, collected before pregnancy. The sequence derives from a female donor with multiple sclerosis, enrolled in a pregnancy study. The DNA for the CDR3 is TGTGCCAGCAGTTACTCCGGAGTCCGGGGGAATGAGCAGTTCTTC. Protein sequence: CASSYSGVRGNEQFF.